Given below is one T cell receptor (beta chain) in context. In the study's own analysis: Amplification from reference gene primers served as the basis for estimated nucleated cell counts. Assay: immunoSEQ multiplex PCR; the TCRdb copy retains only in-frame clones and omits some. The V and J calls and clone size are taken from that table; D and trimming were inferred from the DNA. The table includes 250,000 or so clones, about 82% detected once. This record comes from a study of blood T cell repertoires in COVID-19. Study-level information: There were acute and convalescent COVID-19 samples, and they came from the United States, Italy and Spain. From T cells, B-cell-depleted T cells, or PBMCs came the material, which was cDNA or gDNA.

The V and J ends lost 8 bases and 0 bases, in that order; junction bases with no gene match: 5. Germline loops: CDR1 MNHEY, CDR2 SVGAGI. The CDR3 is 14 amino acids. The clonotype was recovered from a man older than 75 with acute or convalescent COVID-19. Sequences were obtained from peripheral blood. V usage is TRBV6-5 and J usage is TRBJ1-1; TRBD1 aligns across 8 bases. The CDR3 loop reads CASRQGNMNTEAFF. CDR3 sequence (DNA): TGTGCCAGCCGACAGGGGAACATGAACACTGAAGCTTTCTTT.